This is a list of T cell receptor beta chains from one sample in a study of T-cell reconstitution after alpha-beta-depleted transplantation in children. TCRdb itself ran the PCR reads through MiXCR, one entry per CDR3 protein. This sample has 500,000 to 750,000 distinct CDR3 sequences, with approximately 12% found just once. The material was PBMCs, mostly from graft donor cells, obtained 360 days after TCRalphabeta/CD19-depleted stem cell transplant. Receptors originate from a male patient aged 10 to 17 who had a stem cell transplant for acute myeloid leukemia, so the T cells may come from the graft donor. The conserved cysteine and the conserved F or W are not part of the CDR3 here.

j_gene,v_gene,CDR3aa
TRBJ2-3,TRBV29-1,SVPRGGPDTQY
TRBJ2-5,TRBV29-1,SGRDRIQETQY
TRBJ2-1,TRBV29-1,SVQQGRSYNEQF
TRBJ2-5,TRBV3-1,ASSQELKVPQY
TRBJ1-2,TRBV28,ASSPLLRTGHGYT
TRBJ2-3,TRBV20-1,SGLAGVDTDTQY
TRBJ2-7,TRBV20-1,SATGTGLYEQY
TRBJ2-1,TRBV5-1,ASSLKDPRYFAYNEQF
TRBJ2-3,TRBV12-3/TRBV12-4,ASSLFGDTGQY
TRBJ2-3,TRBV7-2,ASSLAAGLRASSTDTQY
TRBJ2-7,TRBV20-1,SARDPAGIYEQY
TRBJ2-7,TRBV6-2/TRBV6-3,ASSYSVGLLEQY
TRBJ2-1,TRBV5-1,ASSLPSGSYNEQF
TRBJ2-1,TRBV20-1,SGLQGAYNEQF
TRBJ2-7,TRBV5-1,ASSFGLNSYEQY
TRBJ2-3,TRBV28,ASSTAGADTQY
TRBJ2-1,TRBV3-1,ASSRPGQNNEQF
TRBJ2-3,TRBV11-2,ASSFPQDGFSTDTQY
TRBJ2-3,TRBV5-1,ASSLGLAGVTDTQY
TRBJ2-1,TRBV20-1,SASGLANEQF
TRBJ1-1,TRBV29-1,NVGILGAEAF
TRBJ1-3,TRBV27,ASSSLGQGRPGNTIY